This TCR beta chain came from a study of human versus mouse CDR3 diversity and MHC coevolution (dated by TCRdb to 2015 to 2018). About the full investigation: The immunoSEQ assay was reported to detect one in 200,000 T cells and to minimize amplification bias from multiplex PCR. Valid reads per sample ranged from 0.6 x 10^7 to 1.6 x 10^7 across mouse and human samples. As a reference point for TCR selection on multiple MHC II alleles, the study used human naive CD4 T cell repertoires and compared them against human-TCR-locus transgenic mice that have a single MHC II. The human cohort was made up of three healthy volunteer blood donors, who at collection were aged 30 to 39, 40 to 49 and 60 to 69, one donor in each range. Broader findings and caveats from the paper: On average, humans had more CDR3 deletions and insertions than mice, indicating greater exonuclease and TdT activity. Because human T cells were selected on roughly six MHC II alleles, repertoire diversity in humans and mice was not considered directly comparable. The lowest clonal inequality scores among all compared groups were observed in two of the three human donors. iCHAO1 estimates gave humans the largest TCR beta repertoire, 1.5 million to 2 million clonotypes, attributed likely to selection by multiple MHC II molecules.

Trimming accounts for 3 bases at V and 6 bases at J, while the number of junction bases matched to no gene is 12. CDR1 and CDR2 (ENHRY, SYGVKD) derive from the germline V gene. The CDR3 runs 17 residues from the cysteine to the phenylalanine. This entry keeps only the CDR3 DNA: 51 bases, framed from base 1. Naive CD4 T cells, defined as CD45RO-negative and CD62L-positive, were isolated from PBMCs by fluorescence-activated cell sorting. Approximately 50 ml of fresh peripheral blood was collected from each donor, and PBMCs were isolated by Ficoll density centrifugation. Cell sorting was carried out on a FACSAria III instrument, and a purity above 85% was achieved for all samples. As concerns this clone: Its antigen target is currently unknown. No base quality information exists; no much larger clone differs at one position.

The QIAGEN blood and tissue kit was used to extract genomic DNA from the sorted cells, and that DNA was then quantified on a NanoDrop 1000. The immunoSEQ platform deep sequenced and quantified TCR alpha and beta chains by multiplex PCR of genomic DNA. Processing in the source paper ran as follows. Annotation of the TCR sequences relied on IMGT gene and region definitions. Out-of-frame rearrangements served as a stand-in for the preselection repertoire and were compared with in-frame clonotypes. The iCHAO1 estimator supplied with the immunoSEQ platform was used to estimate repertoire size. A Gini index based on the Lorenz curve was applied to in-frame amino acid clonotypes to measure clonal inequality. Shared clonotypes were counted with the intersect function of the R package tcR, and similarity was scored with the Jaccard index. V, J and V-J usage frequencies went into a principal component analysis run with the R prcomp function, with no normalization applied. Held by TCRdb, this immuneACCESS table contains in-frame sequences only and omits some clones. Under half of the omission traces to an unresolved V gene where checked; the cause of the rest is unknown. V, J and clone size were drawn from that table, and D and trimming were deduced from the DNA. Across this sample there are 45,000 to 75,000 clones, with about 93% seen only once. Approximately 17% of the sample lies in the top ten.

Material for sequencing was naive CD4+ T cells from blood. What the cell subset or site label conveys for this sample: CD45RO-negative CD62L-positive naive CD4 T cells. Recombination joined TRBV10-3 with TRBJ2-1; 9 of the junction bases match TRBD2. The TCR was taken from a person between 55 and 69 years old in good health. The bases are TGTGCCATCAGTGACACCCGTGGGCGGGAGGGCCGCAATGAGCAGTTCTTC. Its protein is CAISDTRGREGRNEQFF.